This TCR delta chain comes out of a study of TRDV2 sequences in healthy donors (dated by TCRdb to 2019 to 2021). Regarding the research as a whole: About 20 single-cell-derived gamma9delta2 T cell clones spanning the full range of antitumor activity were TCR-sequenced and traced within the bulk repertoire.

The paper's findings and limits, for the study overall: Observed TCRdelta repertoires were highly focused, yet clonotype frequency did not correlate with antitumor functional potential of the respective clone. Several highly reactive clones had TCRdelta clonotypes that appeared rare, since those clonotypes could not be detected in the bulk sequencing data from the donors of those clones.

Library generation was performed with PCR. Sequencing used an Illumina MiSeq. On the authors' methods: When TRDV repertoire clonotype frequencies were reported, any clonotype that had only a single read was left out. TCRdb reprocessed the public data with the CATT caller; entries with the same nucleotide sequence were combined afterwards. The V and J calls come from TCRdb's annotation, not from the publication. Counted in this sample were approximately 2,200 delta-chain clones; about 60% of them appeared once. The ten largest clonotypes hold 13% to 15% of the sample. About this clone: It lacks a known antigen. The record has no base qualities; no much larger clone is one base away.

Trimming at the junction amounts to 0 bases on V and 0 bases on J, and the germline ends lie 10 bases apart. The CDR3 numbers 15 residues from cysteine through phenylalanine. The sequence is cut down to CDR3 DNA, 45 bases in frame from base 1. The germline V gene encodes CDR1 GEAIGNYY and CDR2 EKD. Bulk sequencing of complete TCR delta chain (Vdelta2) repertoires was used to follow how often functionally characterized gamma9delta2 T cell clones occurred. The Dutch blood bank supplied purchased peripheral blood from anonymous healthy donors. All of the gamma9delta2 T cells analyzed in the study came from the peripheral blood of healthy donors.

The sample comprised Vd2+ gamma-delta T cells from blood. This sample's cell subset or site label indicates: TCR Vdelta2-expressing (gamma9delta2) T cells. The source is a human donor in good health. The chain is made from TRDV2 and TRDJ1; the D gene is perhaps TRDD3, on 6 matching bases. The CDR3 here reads CACDTVGIYTDKLIF. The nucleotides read TGTGCCTGTGACACCGTGGGGATCTACACCGATAAACTCATCTTT.